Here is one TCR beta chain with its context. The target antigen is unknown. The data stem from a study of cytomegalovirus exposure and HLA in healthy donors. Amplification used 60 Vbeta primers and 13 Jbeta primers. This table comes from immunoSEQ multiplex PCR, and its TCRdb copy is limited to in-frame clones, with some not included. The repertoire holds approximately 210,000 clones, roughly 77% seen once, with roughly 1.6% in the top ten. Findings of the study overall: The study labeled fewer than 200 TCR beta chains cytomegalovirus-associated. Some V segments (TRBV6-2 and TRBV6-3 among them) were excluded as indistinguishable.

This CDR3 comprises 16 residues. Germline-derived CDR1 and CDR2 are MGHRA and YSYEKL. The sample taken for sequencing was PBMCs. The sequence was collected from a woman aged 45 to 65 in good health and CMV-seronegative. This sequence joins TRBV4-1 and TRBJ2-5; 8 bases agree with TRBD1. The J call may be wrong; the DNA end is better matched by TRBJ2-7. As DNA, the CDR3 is TGCGCCAGCAGCCGACAGGGGCCCGGGTTCTCATACGAGCAGTACTTC. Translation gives CASSRQGPGFSYEQYF.